The following is a TCR beta chain sequence with its context. This clone's antigen is unknown. One base away there is no much larger clone; base qualities are not given. The sample comes from a study of blood T cell repertoires in COVID-19 (dated by TCRdb to about 2020). Some background on the complete study: Samples from collaborators originated in the United States, Italy and Spain and spanned both the acute and convalescent phases of COVID-19. The prospective study material was composed of cDNA or gDNA derived from T cells, B-cell-depleted T cells, or PBMCs. The dataset comprised deeply sampled blood TCRbeta repertoires from subjects exposed to, actively infected with, or recovered from COVID-19. The repertoires were released in a freely available public database intended as a resource for research on the immune response to SARS-CoV-2. The samples were drawn from two sources: the first 160 participants of the ongoing ImmuneRACE study, and 950 to 1,500 subjects contributed by 6 global collaborators. Sample metadata almost always included a de-identified subject ID, COVID-19 status, age in years and sex. Where available, HLA class I and class II types were obtained from metadata supplied by the sample provider rather than from assay-based typing.

Sequences SGHRS (CDR1) and YFSETQ (CDR2) are obtained from the germline V gene. Spanning cysteine to phenylalanine, the CDR3 consists of 16 amino acids. Only the CDR3 portion is preserved as DNA: 48 bases, with reading frame beginning at the first base. V lost 5 bases and J lost 4 bases, and the count of bases not matched to a germline gene is 9. TCRbeta CDR3 regions were amplified from genomic DNA by means of the immunoSEQ Assay, a bias-controlled multiplex PCR. For the original study's pipeline: The number of nucleated cells in each sample was estimated from the amplification of reference gene primers within the assay. Sequence reads were collapsed and filtered to measure the absolute abundance of every unique TCRbeta CDR3 rearrangement. For each sample, productive Simpson clonality was calculated as the square root of Simpson's diversity index over productive rearrangements. TCRdb carries this immuneACCESS record with in-frame sequences only. Its versions omit some clonotypes, under half of them owing to an unresolved V gene in the studies checked, with the rest unexplained. The V and J calls and clone size were taken over from that table, and D and trimming were inferred from the DNA. Present in this sample are under 200,000 clones, around 90% of which were seen just once. The ten largest clones capture roughly 2.5% of the sample.

One collaborating source in Seattle enrolled patients during active infection and followed them longitudinally through the course of disease. Collaborating institutions collected whole blood in K2EDTA tubes following their own protocols. For TCRbeta analysis, collaborator samples were shipped as frozen whole blood, as isolated PBMCs, or as DNA extracted from either sample type. The paper's findings and limits, for the study overall: The quantity of clinical and demographic metadata differed by source and by participant and was supplied without curation.

Material: peripheral blood. This clonotype was obtained from an elderly woman with COVID-19, enrolled during active disease. The sequence joins TRBV5-1 to TRBJ2-3; TRBD2 matches 11 bases in the middle. The nucleotide sequence reads TGCGCCAGCAGGCACGATAGCGGGAGGGTCCCAGATACGCAGTATTTT. Translated, it reads CASRHDSGRVPDTQYF. Reference TRBV5-1 and TRBJ2-3 genes cover what lies past the CDR3, so the full variable domain is KAGVTQTPRYLIKTRGQQVTLSCSPISGHRSVSWYQQTPGQGLQFLFEYFSETQRNKGNFPGRFSGRQFSNSRSEMNVSTLELGDSALYLCASRHDSGRVPDTQYFGPGTRLTVL.